Included here is one T cell receptor (beta chain) sequence, with context. These data originate in a study of shared clonotypes between healthy human individuals. Study-wide background: Donors had three CD4 naive, three CD4 memory, two CD8 naive and one CD8 memory plate apiece.

Sequencing was performed with immunoSEQ multiplex PCR; in TCRdb, only in-frame clones are kept and a portion is missing. The sample has about 980,000 clones; 76% are singletons. The CDR3 spans 16 residues. V shed 4 bases, J shed 8 bases, and the junction held 12 bases outside the gene matches. Germline V gives CDR1 SGHKS, CDR2 YYEKEE (reference sequence). The receptor comes from a man aged 18 to 30 in good health. The sequenced sample consisted of memory CD4+ T cells sorted from blood. Subset indicated: CD45RA-negative fraction. The gene calls are TRBV5-5 and TRBJ1-6; 7 nucleotides align to TRBD1. CDR3 nucleotides: TGTGCCAGCAGCGTCGTATTCGGGACAGTTTATTCACCCCTCCACTTT. Its translation: CASSVVFGTVYSPLHF. Complete variable domain (other parts from reference TRBV5-5 and TRBJ1-6): DAGVTQSPTHLIKTRGQQVTLRCSPISGHKSVSWYQQVLGQGPQFIFQYYEKEERGRGNFPDRFSARQFPNYSSELNVNALLLGDSALYLCASSVVFGTVYSPLHFGNGTRLTVT.